The 23 T cell receptor beta chains listed next were all sequenced from one sample in a study of shared clonotypes between healthy human individuals. TCRdb's table, derived via immunoSEQ multiplex PCR, lists solely in-frame clones and lacks some. The table has 640,000 or so clones, 60% to 80% seen once; the top ten hold approximately 1.8%. Sequenced sample: memory CD4+ T cells sorted from blood. The subset: CD45RA-negative fraction. The receptors here all came from a young woman in good health.

The sample holds a few counts of this clone. The sample carries other DNA sequences with the same CDR3. The V gene is TRBV28, the J gene TRBJ2-5; unclear D gene. CDR3 length: 11 residues. V was shortened by 2 bases and J by 5 bases, with 3 bases between the two germline ends. The V gene's germline CDR1 is MDHEN and CDR2 SYDVKM. CDR3 coding DNA: TGTGCCAGCAGTTTAAGGGAGACCCAGTACTTC. Its protein product is CASSLRETQYF.

V and J are TRBV29-1 and TRBJ1-4, with TRBD1 matching 10 bases. The CDR3 is made up of 14 amino acids. CDR1 is SQVTM and CDR2 is ANQGSEA in the germline V gene. After removal of 6 bases from V and 8 bases from J, the junction contained 9 bases not matched to a gene. The CDR3 spells CSVTTGTGAEKLFF. CDR3 nucleotide sequence: TGCAGCGTCACAACCGGGACAGGGGCCGAAAAACTGTTTTTT.

This clone was seen a single time. The rearrangement uses TRBV6-5 and TRBJ2-5; D call uncertain. Trimming left V 8 bases short and J 5 bases short, with 12 bases between. The CDR3 runs 12 residues. Germline V gene lookup returns CDR1 MNHEY and CDR2 SVGAGI. CDR3 region: CASQDPLETQYF. CDR3 nucleotides: TGTGCCAGCCAAGATCCTCTGGAGACCCAGTACTTC.

The rearrangement uses TRBV28 and TRBJ2-1; 14 bases are a match to TRBD2. V lost 7 bases and J lost 9; bases outside the gene matches: 11. The V gene's germline CDR1 is MDHEN and CDR2 SYDVKM. This CDR3 is built from 16 residues. The CDR3 loop reads CASKGQGLAGAGEQFF. CDR3 nucleotides: TGTGCCAGCAAGGGACAGGGACTAGCGGGAGCAGGTGAGCAGTTCTTC.

This sequence joins TRBV4-1 and TRBJ2-7, with 9 positions matching TRBD2. The V segment lost 4 bases and the J segment 3 bases; nucleotides outside the gene matches: 7. The CDR3 contains 15 residues. The germline gives CDR1 MGHRA, CDR2 YSYEKL. This CDR3 reads CASSPRLADSYEQYF. DNA for the CDR3: TGCGCCAGCAGCCCAAGACTAGCGGACAGCTACGAGCAGTACTTC.

This chain uses TRBV6-5 with TRBJ1-2; 8 bases match TRBD1. V shed 2 bases, J shed 2 bases, and the junction held 7 bases outside the gene matches. Germline V gene sequence: CDR1 MNHEY, CDR2 SVGAGI. The CDR3 spans 16 residues. The CDR3 is CASSYRTGTLNYGYTF. CDR3 DNA: TGTGCCAGCAGTTACAGGACAGGGACCCTCAACTATGGCTACACCTTC.

This chain joins TRBV6-6 and TRBJ1-2; TRBD1 agrees at 7 bases. There are 15 residues in the CDR3. J was trimmed by 0 bases and V by 6 bases; bases with no gene match: 7. The germline V gene has CDR1 MNHNY and CDR2 SVGAGI (reference sequence). DNA of the CDR3: TGTGCCAGCAGCCTGACAGGGCGAGCTAACTATGGCTACACCTTC. It encodes CASSLTGRANYGYTF.

The chain recombines TRBV9 with TRBJ2-5; 7 bases are shared with TRBD1. Germline lookup yields CDR1 SGDLS and CDR2 YYNGEE. V gave up 3 bases and J gave up 4 bases; unmatched junction bases: 3. The CDR3 is 13 amino acids. In DNA, the CDR3 is TGTGCCAGCAGCGGAGGGGGCGGAGAGACCCAGTACTTC. Translating it yields CASSGGGGETQYF.

The chain recombines TRBV5-1 with TRBJ2-1, with D perhaps TRBD2 (6 bases). V was shortened by 5 bases and J by 7 bases, with 13 bases between the two germline ends. This CDR3 is built from 13 residues. Germline assignment: CDR1 SGHRS and CDR2 YFSETQ. CDR3 region: CASRVSGANEQFF. In nucleotides, the CDR3 is TGCGCCAGCAGGGTGTCGGGAGCGAATGAGCAGTTCTTC. The full variable domain, rest sourced from reference TRBV5-1 and TRBJ2-1, is KAGVTQTPRYLIKTRGQQVTLSCSPISGHRSVSWYQQTPGQGLQFLFEYFSETQRNKGNFPGRFSGRQFSNSRSEMNVSTLELGDSALYLCASRVSGANEQFFGPGTRLTVL.

Remarks on this clone: The same CDR3 is also encoded by other DNA sequences in this sample. This CDR3 reads CASSLTGGTGELFF. CDR3 DNA sequence: TGCGCCAGCAGCTTGACCGGGGGAACCGGGGAGCTGTTTTTT. The V gene is TRBV5-1, the J gene TRBJ2-2, with a weak D call TRBD2 (6 bases). This CDR3 has 14 residues. Germline CDR1 reads SGHRS; CDR2 reads YFSETQ. Trimming removed 1 base at V and 5 bases at J, with 9 bases between.

The genes are TRBV29-1 and TRBJ2-7; weak D call: TRBD2 (6 bases). This CDR3 spans 11 amino acids. Trimming cost V 3 bases and J 7 bases, with 10 bases left between them. Germline assignment: CDR1 SQVTM and CDR2 ANQGSEA. Here the CDR3 reads CSVDKGREQYF. The CDR3 DNA reads TGCAGCGTTGACAAGGGGAGGGAGCAGTACTTC.

The V gene is TRBV20-1, the J gene TRBJ1-1; D remains unclear. The CDR3 is 11 residues long. V lost 3 bases to trimming and J lost 7 bases, with 9 bases between them. Looked up from germline, CDR1 is DFQATT and CDR2 is SNEGSKA (reference sequence). CDR3: CSASEYGEAFF. The CDR3 DNA sequence: TGCAGTGCTAGTGAATATGGTGAAGCTTTCTTT.

The chain uses TRBV19 and TRBJ2-5; D is unclear. Germline CDR1 and CDR2: LNHDA and SQIVND (reference sequence). V gave up 5 bases and J gave up 1 base, with 14 bases separating them. The CDR3 runs to 15 residues. The CDR3 sequence is CASSFAPDLQETQYF. For the CDR3, the DNA is TGTGCCAGTAGTTTTGCTCCGGACCTCCAAGAGACCCAGTACTTC.

The chain joins TRBV10-3 to TRBJ2-7; TRBD2 matches at 10 bases. V gave up 7 bases and J gave up 6 bases; unmatched junction bases: 9. The CDR3 totals 14 residues. Germline CDR1 and CDR2: ENHRY and SYGVKD. The CDR3 DNA follows: TGTGCCATCAATCCAGCGGGAGGGTCCGGCGAGCAGTACTTC. Its translation is CAINPAGGSGEQYF.

This chain links TRBV11-2 with TRBJ2-1; TRBD1 agrees at 12 bases. The CDR3 consists of 15 residues. Germline loops: CDR1 SGHAT, CDR2 FQNNGV. The J segment lost 8 bases and the V segment lost 5 bases, leaving 7 bases of the junction unmatched. This CDR3 reads CASSPGTGGMYEQFF. In nucleotides, the CDR3 is TGTGCCAGCAGCCCCGGGACAGGGGGCATGTATGAGCAGTTCTTC.

The V and J genes are TRBV28 and TRBJ2-7; D remains unclear. V lost 4 bases and J lost 5, with 6 bases in between. Germline values: CDR1 MDHEN, CDR2 SYDVKM. The CDR3 is 11 amino acids. CDR3 loop: CASSSWDEQYF. CDR3 DNA sequence: TGTGCCAGCAGTTCGTGGGACGAGCAGTACTTC.

This sequence joins TRBV4-2 and TRBJ2-3, with 12 bases that match TRBD1. The CDR3 spans 17 residues. V lost 4 bases, J lost 4 bases, and 9 bases stayed unmatched. The V gene's germline CDR1 is LGHNA and CDR2 YNFKEQ. DNA for the CDR3: TGTGCCAGCAGCCCAGGATGGGACAGGGGGCGATCAGATACGCAGTATTTT. Its translation: CASSPGWDRGRSDTQYF.

CDR3 protein: CASSIQASANVLTF. The CDR3 DNA sequence: TGTGCCAGTAGTATACAGGCTTCAGCCAACGTCCTGACTTTC. The chain carries TRBV19 and TRBJ2-6; no clear D gene. Per germline, CDR1 LNHDA and CDR2 SQIVND (reference sequence). CDR3 length: 14 amino acids. Deletions cut 2 bases from V and 7 bases from J, with 9 bases between. Full variable domain (outside the CDR3, taken from reference TRBV19 and TRBJ2-6): DGGITQSPKYLFRKEGQNVTLSCEQNLNHDAMYWYRQDPGQGLRLIYYSQIVNDFQKGDIAEGYSVSREKKESFPLTVTSAQKNPTAFYLCASSIQASANVLTFGAGSRLTVL.

Of note for this clone: Compared with germline, one end of the junction differs, possibly owing to a read error. The CDR3 nucleotides read TGTGCCAGCCGATCGGACAGGGGGAACAGTGAAGCTTTCTTT. It translates to CASRSDRGNSEAFF. V and J are TRBV27 and TRBJ1-1; 10 bases align to TRBD1. In germline, CDR1 is MNHEY, CDR2 SMNVEV (reference sequence). The CDR3 contains 14 residues.

This clone was recorded once. This chain uses TRBV10-1 with TRBJ2-1; 7 positions match TRBD1. There are 15 residues in the CDR3. Losses at the gene ends were 3 bases for V and 2 bases for J; bases not matched to a gene: 4. The V gene's germline CDR1 is WNHNN and CDR2 SYGVQD (reference sequence). In DNA, the CDR3 is TGCGCCAGCAGTGACAGGGGGTTAACCTACAATGAGCAGTTCTTC. It translates to CASSDRGLTYNEQFF.

As regards this clone: This sample also contains other DNA sequences that code for the same CDR3. The gene calls are TRBV7-9 and TRBJ1-1, with no clear D. Trimming took off 3 bases at V and 1 base at J, with 6 bases between the two ends. The CDR3 is made up of 13 amino acids. CDR1 and CDR2 (germline): SEHNR, FQNEAQ (reference sequence). CDR3 in amino acids: CASSFTENTEAFF. The CDR3 coding sequence is TGTGCCAGCAGCTTTACGGAGAACACTGAAGCTTTCTTT.

The rearrangement joins TRBV19 to TRBJ2-5, with a tentative D call TRBD1 (5 bases). Germline assignment: CDR1 LNHDA and CDR2 SQIVND (reference sequence). Trimming shortened V by 1 base and J by 4 bases, and 13 bases separated the two germline ends. The CDR3 is 15 residues long. This CDR3 is CASSIAPGLGETQYF. For the CDR3, the DNA is TGTGCCAGTAGTATAGCACCAGGGCTCGGAGAGACCCAGTACTTC.

The rearrangement joins TRBV7-8 to TRBJ2-1; the match to TRBD1 covers 7 bases. Germline-derived CDR1 and CDR2 are SGHVS and FQNEAQ. The junction had 15 bases not matched to a gene; V was cut back by 5 bases and J by 14 bases. This CDR3 has 14 amino acids. The CDR3 protein is CASSRQSLTGYKFF. In nucleotides, the CDR3 is TGTGCCAGCAGCCGTCAAAGCTTGACAGGGTATAAGTTCTTC.